Listed here are 26 T cell receptor beta chains from one sample, sequenced in a study of spatial heterogeneity in lung cancer. Via MiXCR, TCRdb re-called the 5' RACE reads, giving one row per CDR3 protein. The sample has more than 10,000 distinct CDR3 sequences, about 14% seen once. The time point was: sample taken at primary tumor resection. Whole RNA obtained from tumor, nontumor lung or frozen PBMC underwent sequencing without sorting. The sequencing here drew on PBMCs, taken at surgery. The receptors stem from a male donor with early-stage non-small cell lung cancer.

This clonotype occurred a few times. The chain couples TRBV2 to TRBJ1-1; no clear D. Germline-derived CDR1 and CDR2 are SNHLY and FYNNEI. This CDR3 is 15 amino acids long. V dropped 0 bases and J dropped 0 bases, with 8 bases sitting between them. The chain's CDR3 is CASSEALGVNTEAFF. The DNA of the CDR3 is TGTGCCAGCAGTGAAGCGCTTGGGGTGAACACTGAAGCTTTCTTT.

This clonotype showed up just a few times. The rearrangement links TRBV6-2 or TRBV6-3 to TRBJ1-1; 10 bases are a match to TRBD1. Germline trimming cut 8 bases from V and 8 bases from J; bases unmatched to any gene: 5. The CDR3 has 12 amino acids. Germline lookup yields CDR1 MNHEY and CDR2 SVGEGT. The chain's CDR3 is CASGQGGNEAFF. In DNA, the CDR3 is TGTGCCAGCGGACAGGGGGGAAACGAAGCTTTCTTT.

In this sample, this clonotype turned up a few times. The chain employs TRBV6-1 and TRBJ1-3; no clear D gene. The germline V gene encodes CDR1 MNHNS and CDR2 SASEGT. This CDR3 has 16 amino acids. Trimming took off 1 base at V and 0 bases at J, with 10 bases between the two ends. CDR3 DNA: TGTGCCAGCAGTGAAGTTTCCGAAATCTCTGGAAACACCATATATTTT. Its protein product is CASSEVSEISGNTIYF.

The rearrangement uses TRBV10-3 and TRBJ2-7, with D maybe TRBD1 (6 bases). The CDR3 contains 16 residues. Deletions cut 0 bases from V and 1 base from J, with 13 bases between. Germline V gene data show CDR1 as ENHRY and CDR2 as SYGVKD. The CDR3 protein is CAISESPGETSYEQYF. In DNA, the CDR3 is TGTGCCATCAGTGAGTCCCCAGGGGAGACTTCCTACGAGCAGTACTTC.

This clonotype rates as medium-sized. The chain is built from TRBV11-2 and TRBJ2-2; D gene uncertain. Germline CDR1 reads SGHAT; CDR2 reads FQNNGV. The CDR3 consists of 15 residues. V was cut by 1 base and J by 4 bases, with 10 bases left in between. The CDR3 sequence is CASSLAGPLTGELFF. In DNA, the CDR3 is TGTGCCAGCAGCTTAGCGGGTCCACTCACCGGGGAGCTGTTTTTT. The full variable domain, with the rest looked up from reference TRBV11-2 and TRBJ2-2, is EAGVAQSPRYKIIEKRQSVAFWCNPISGHATLYWYQQILGQGPKLLIQFQNNGVVDDSQLPKDRFSAERLKGVDSTLKIQPAKLEDSAVYLCASSLAGPLTGELFFGEGSRLTVL.

This clonotype was picked up a small number of times. This chain joins TRBV2 and TRBJ2-7; possibly TRBD1 or TRBD2 for D (5 bases each). The germline V gene encodes CDR1 SNHLY and CDR2 FYNNEI. V was shortened by 6 bases and J by 3 bases, with 12 bases between the two germline ends. The CDR3 spans 13 residues. This chain's CDR3 is CASSPGALYEQYF. In DNA form, the CDR3 reads TGTGCCAGCAGCCCCGGGGCCCTCTACGAGCAGTACTTC. The full variable domain, completed using reference TRBV2 and TRBJ2-7, is EPEVTQTPSHQVTQMGQEVILRCVPISNHLYFYWYRQILGQKVEFLVSFYNNEISEKSEIFDDQFSVERPDGSNFTLKIRSTKLEDSAMYFCASSPGALYEQYFGPGTRLTVT.

This clonotype was seen ten or more times. The genes are TRBV25-1 and TRBJ2-5; D is unresolved. The V gene's germline CDR1 is MGHDK and CDR2 SYGVNS. The CDR3 is 10 amino acids. Trimming shortened V by 10 bases and J by 4 bases, and 7 bases separated the two germline ends. The CDR3 coding sequence is TGTGCCACCTCGCTAGAGACCCAGTACTTC. Translated, it gives CATSLETQYF.

The genes are TRBV7-9 and TRBJ2-7; perhaps TRBD2 as D (6 bases). CDR3 length: 12 residues. CDR1 is SEHNR and CDR2 is FQNEAQ in the germline V gene (reference sequence). V dropped 0 bases and J dropped 7 bases, with 7 bases sitting between them. DNA for the CDR3: TGTGCCAGCAGCTTAGCCGCGGGGGAGCAGTACTTC. Translated: CASSLAAGEQYF.

This clonotype showed up just a few times. The chain recombines TRBV5-4 with TRBJ1-6, with 9 bases matching TRBD1. Germline V gives CDR1 SGHNT, CDR2 YYREEE (reference sequence). J gave up 8 bases and V 4 bases, and 7 bases lay outside the gene matches. There are 15 residues in the CDR3. DNA for the CDR3: TGTGCCAGCAGCACTACCGGGACAGGGTATTCACCCCTCCACTTT. Translated, it gives CASSTTGTGYSPLHF.

This clonotype was counted only a few times. The chain recombines TRBV2 with TRBJ2-2; D unclear. CDR1 and CDR2 from the germline V gene are SNHLY and FYNNEI. V was trimmed by 3 bases and J by 3 bases, leaving 5 bases between them. The CDR3 length is 13 residues. The CDR3 DNA reads as TGTGCCAGCAGTGACGGGCACACCGGGGAGCTGTTTTTT. This gives the protein CASSDGHTGELFF. Variable domain in full (rest from reference TRBV2 and TRBJ2-2): EPEVTQTPSHQVTQMGQEVILRCVPISNHLYFYWYRQILGQKVEFLVSFYNNEISEKSEIFDDQFSVERPDGSNFTLKIRSTKLEDSAMYFCASSDGHTGELFFGEGSRLTVL.

This clonotype occurred many times. The genes are TRBV4-2 and TRBJ2-1, with D unresolved. Germline CDR1 and CDR2: LGHNA and YNFKEQ. The CDR3 is made up of 17 amino acids. Trimming removed 0 bases from V and 2 bases from J, with 14 bases in between. CDR3 protein: CASSQEGPTITYNEQFF. In nucleotides, the CDR3 is TGTGCCAGCAGCCAAGAAGGGCCCACCATAACCTACAATGAGCAGTTCTTC.

The rearrangement uses TRBV12-3 or TRBV12-4 and TRBJ1-5; D unclear. V was shortened by 5 bases and J by 4 bases, with 9 bases between the two germline ends. CDR3 size: 13 residues. The chain's CDR3 is CASSILENQPQHF. CDR3 coding DNA: TGTGCCAGCAGTATTCTGGAGAATCAGCCCCAGCATTTT.

This clonotype has just a few counts. As DNA, the CDR3 is TGTGCCAGCAGTTACTCAGCCGGACAGGCGCAAAATTCACCCCTCCACTTT. This translates into CASSYSAGQAQNSPLHF. The chain combines TRBV6-2 or TRBV6-3 with TRBJ1-6; TRBD1 matches 7 bases. V shed 0 bases, J shed 7 bases, and the junction held 9 bases outside the gene matches. Germline lookup yields CDR1 MNHEY and CDR2 SVGEGT. CDR3 length equals 17 residues.

This clonotype was detected ten times or more. The V and J genes are TRBV29-1 and TRBJ2-7, with D possibly being TRBD1 (6 bases). Trimming cost V 7 bases and J 4 bases, with 17 bases left between them. CDR3 length: 13 amino acids. Germline V gene sequence: CDR1 SQVTM, CDR2 ANQGSEA. In nucleotides, the CDR3 is TGCAGCGCTATGACAGGAGACGATTACGAGCAGTACTTC. It is translated as CSAMTGDDYEQYF.

A note on this clonotype: A much larger clone differs by one base, so this may be a read error. V usage is TRBV4-3 and J usage is TRBJ2-1; perhaps TRBD1 as D (5 bases). This CDR3 contains 14 residues. CDR1 and CDR2 from the germline V gene are LGHNA and YSLEER. The CDR3 DNA sequence: TGCGCCAGCAGCCAAGAGCAGGGTACTAATGAGCAGCTCTTC. Protein: CASSQEQGTNEQLF.

The V and J genes are TRBV7-9 and TRBJ1-5; no firm D call. The V gene lost 10 bases and the J gene lost 0 bases, with 13 bases spanning the gap. CDR1 is SEHNR, CDR2 FQNEAQ, per germline (reference sequence). CDR3 length equals 14 residues. CDR3 DNA sequence: TGTGCCATCTCAGACGTGAATAGCAATCAGCCCCAGCATTTT. This codes for CAISDVNSNQPQHF. Based on the CDR3 plus reference TRBV7-9 and TRBJ1-5, the full variable domain is DTGVSQNPRHKITKRGQNVTFRCDPISEHNRLYWYRQTLGQGPEFLTYFQNEAQLEKSRLLSDRFSAERPKGSFSTLEIQRTEQGDSAMYLCAISDVNSNQPQHFGDGTRLSIL.

This sequence joins TRBV6-2 or TRBV6-3 and TRBJ2-7; possibly TRBD1 for D (6 bases). V lost 6 bases and J 5 bases, leaving 17 bases between the germline ends. The CDR3 runs to 14 residues. Germline V CDR1 and CDR2: MNHEY, SVGEGT. The CDR3 nucleotides are TGTGCCAGCAGACGCAGGGGTGTGATGCACGAGCAGTACTTC. This codes for CASRRRGVMHEQYF.

This clonotype was observed many times. The DNA for the CDR3 is TGTGCCAGCAGCTTGGGGACATCCGTAGAAAACACTGAAGCTTTCTTT. Translation: CASSLGTSVENTEAFF. The rearrangement links TRBV5-6 to TRBJ1-1, with a possible D match to TRBD1 (5 bases). The CDR3 is 16 amino acids. Germline CDR1 is SGHDT and CDR2 is YYEEEE. V lost 0 bases to trimming and J lost 2 bases, with 14 bases between them.

This clonotype showed up many times. The chain employs TRBV20-1 and TRBJ2-3; 9 bases are shared with TRBD2. Unmatched junction bases numbered 5, after V lost 0 bases and J lost 1 base. The germline V gene encodes CDR1 DFQATT and CDR2 SNEGSKA (reference sequence). CDR3 size: 16 residues. The CDR3 DNA reads TGCAGTGCTAGAGATTCGACTAGCGGCCGCACAGATACGCAGTATTTT. Its translation: CSARDSTSGRTDTQYF.

The V and J genes are TRBV7-2 and TRBJ2-5; 9 positions match TRBD1. Germline CDR1 is SGHTA and CDR2 is FQGNSA. The CDR3 contains 14 residues. J gave up 4 bases and V 4 bases, and 4 bases lay outside the gene matches. The CDR3 coding sequence is TGTGCCAGCAGCTACGACAGGGGGTCAGAGACCCAGTACTTC. It is translated as CASSYDRGSETQYF.

The genes are TRBV29-1 and TRBJ1-1; TRBD1 is a possible D gene (6 bases). Germline lookup yields CDR1 SQVTM and CDR2 ANQGSEA. V lost 7 bases and J 5 bases, leaving 17 bases between the germline ends. The CDR3 loop spans 13 amino acids. The CDR3 is CSASWGAKTEAFF. The CDR3 coding sequence is TGCAGCGCTTCATGGGGGGCGAAAACTGAAGCTTTCTTT. Full variable domain (remainder filled in from reference TRBV29-1 and TRBJ1-1): SAVISQKPSRDICQRGTSLTIQCQVDSQVTMMFWYRQQPGQSLTLIATANQGSEATYESGFVIDKFPISRPNLTFSTLTVSNMSPEDSSIYLCSASWGAKTEAFFGQGTRLTVV.

This clonotype was detected a few times. The chain uses TRBV5-1 and TRBJ1-4; D gene unclear. V was cut by 3 bases and J by 8 bases, with 17 bases left in between. Per germline, CDR1 SGHRS and CDR2 YFSETQ. The CDR3 runs 15 residues. CDR3 region: CASSSGPGAGEKLFF. The CDR3 nucleotides read TGCGCCAGCAGCTCGGGCCCGGGCGCGGGCGAAAAACTGTTTTTT.

This clonotype came up many times. The chain has TRBV10-3 and TRBJ2-6; weak D call: TRBD1 (6 bases). The CDR3 is 18 residues long. CDR1 and CDR2 from the germline V gene are ENHRY and SYGVKD. Trimming removed 0 bases at V and 1 base at J, with 13 bases between. CDR3 in amino acids: CAISESETGLSGANVLTF. The CDR3 DNA reads TGTGCCATCAGTGAGTCAGAGACAGGCCTTTCTGGGGCCAACGTCCTGACTTTC.

This rearrangement joins TRBV5-1 to TRBJ2-7, with 10 bases aligning to TRBD2. The CDR3 is made up of 15 amino acids. V lost 4 bases, J lost 6 bases, and 10 bases stayed unmatched. Germline-derived CDR1 and CDR2 are SGHRS and YFSETQ. DNA of the CDR3: TGCGCCAGCAGCCCAGATCTAGCGGGGGTCGGCGAGCAGTACTTC. This sequence encodes CASSPDLAGVGEQYF.

The V call is TRBV10-1, the J call TRBJ2-1; D unresolved. The V gene's germline CDR1 is WNHNN and CDR2 SYGVQD (reference sequence). Deletions cut 3 bases from V and 5 bases from J, with 17 bases between. CDR3 length: 16 amino acids. The CDR3 sequence: CASSDQPGWSDNEQFF. CDR3 in DNA: TGCGCCAGCAGTGATCAGCCCGGATGGTCTGACAATGAGCAGTTCTTC.

The chain combines TRBV11-3 with TRBJ2-7, with D perhaps matching TRBD2 (5 bases). V was shortened by 0 bases and J by 9 bases, with 9 bases between the two germline ends. The CDR3 is 12 residues long. Germline lookup yields CDR1 SGHNT and CDR2 YENEEA. CDR3 sequence (DNA): TGTGCCAGCAGCTTAGAGGGAGAGGTGCAGTACTTC. It is translated as CASSLEGEVQYF. Full variable domain (remainder filled in from reference TRBV11-3 and TRBJ2-7): EAGVVQSPRYKIIEKKQPVAFWCNPISGHNTLYWYLQNLGQGPELLIRYENEEAVDDSQLPKDRFSAERLKGVDSTLKIQPAELGDSAVYLCASSLEGEVQYFGPGTRLTVT.